This is a list of T cell receptor beta chains from one sample in a study of blood T cell repertoires in COVID-19. Measured with immunoSEQ multiplex PCR; TCRdb has only the in-frame clones, and not every one. The sample has about 64,000 clones; more than 80% are singletons. Sequencing was done on a sample of peripheral blood. These receptors all stem from a woman aged 80 or older with active COVID-19. CDR3s include the opening cysteine and the closing phenylalanine or tryptophan. A D gene is named only where the DNA matches it firmly. A clone size is listed for some rows: how often the clone was seen (once, few, many), or a class if it is expanded.

clone_size | d_call | cdr3_length | j_call | v_call | cdr3_nt | cdr3_aa
. | . | 15 | TRBJ1-1 | TRBV2 | TGTGCCAGCAGTGGGGCAGGGATAGTGAACACTGAAGCTTTCTTT | CASSGAGIVNTEAFF
. | . | 10 | TRBJ2-5 | TRBV12-3/TRBV12-4 | TGTGCCAGCAGCGGGGAGACCCAGTACTTC | CASSGETQYF
once | TRBD2 | 14 | TRBJ2-1 | TRBV28 | TGTGCCAGCAGCTGGGGACTAGTGTTGGATGAGCAGTTCTTC | CASSWGLVLDEQFF
. | TRBD1 | 17 | TRBJ2-7 | TRBV15 | TGTGCCACCAGCAGATTTCAACGACAGGGGGTGGTGGACGAGCAGTACTTC | CATSRFQRQGVVDEQYF
. | TRBD2 | 16 | TRBJ2-3 | TRBV6-1 | TGTGCCAGCAGTGCCACTAGCGGGGAGAGCACAGATACGCAGTATTTT | CASSATSGESTDTQYF
. | . | 13 | TRBJ1-4 | TRBV6-1 | TGTGCCAGCAGTGAAGCAGGCAGGAAAAAACTGTTTTTT | CASSEAGRKKLFF
. | TRBD2 | 14 | TRBJ2-5 | TRBV14 | TGTGCCAGCAGCCAACGGGGGGATGTGGAGACCCAGTACTTC | CASSQRGDVETQYF
few | . | 13 | TRBJ2-1 | TRBV6-2/TRBV6-3 | TGTGCCAGCAGTCTGTTATCCCAGGATGAGCAGTTCTTC | CASSLLSQDEQFF
. | TRBD2 | 16 | TRBJ2-3 | TRBV27 | TGTGCCAGCAGAAAGTATAAGCGGGAGGAAACAGATACGCAGTATTTT | CASRKYKREETDTQYF
. | . | 13 | TRBJ2-1 | TRBV6-5 | TGTGCCAGCAGTTGGGGCCCTGGCAATGAGCAGTTCTTC | CASSWGPGNEQFF
. | TRBD1 | 16 | TRBJ2-5 | TRBV5-1 | TGCGCCAGCAGCCAACGGACAGGGAGAGTTGGGGAGACCCAGTACTTC | CASSQRTGRVGETQYF
. | TRBD2 | 15 | TRBJ2-3 | TRBV6-5 | TGTGCCGCCGCACCGGGACTAGCGAACACAGATACGCAGTATTTT | CAAAPGLANTDTQYF
once | . | 13 | TRBJ2-7 | TRBV27 | TGTGCCAGCAGTTTAGTTAGCGGCTACGAGCAGTACTTC | CASSLVSGYEQYF
. | . | 13 | TRBJ1-5 | TRBV28 | TGTGCCAGCAGTTTCGGGGGGTTGGAGCCCCAGCATTTT | CASSFGGLEPQHF
. | . | 11 | TRBJ1-1 | TRBV12-3/TRBV12-4 | TGTGCCAGCACCCAGGGGACTGAAGCTTTCTTT | CASTQGTEAFF
. | TRBD2 | 17 | TRBJ2-1 | TRBV4-1 | TGCGCCAGCAGCCAAGCCGGGGTGGGACTAGCATACAATGAGCAGTTCTTC | CASSQAGVGLAYNEQFF
. | . | 15 | TRBJ1-2 | TRBV28 | TGTGCCAGCAGTTCCTTGGACAGATCTAACTATGGCTACACCTTC | CASSSLDRSNYGYTF
once | . | 14 | TRBJ2-3 | TRBV28 | TGTGCCAGCAGTCTTCCCAGTATCACAGATACGCAGTATTTT | CASSLPSITDTQYF
. | TRBD1 | 15 | TRBJ2-2 | TRBV5-1 | TGCGCCAGCAGCCAACAGGGGGCGCGGGCCGGGGAGCTGTTTTTT | CASSQQGARAGELFF
once | TRBD1 | 13 | TRBJ1-2 | TRBV5-1 | TGCGCCAGCAGCTCCACAGGGGGCTATGGCTACACCTTC | CASSSTGGYGYTF
. | TRBD1 | 13 | TRBJ1-2 | TRBV5-6 | TGTGCCAGCAGCTTGCCAGGGGGATATGGCTACACCTTC | CASSLPGGYGYTF
. | TRBD1 | 15 | TRBJ2-5 | TRBV24-1 | TGTGCCACCAGTGACTCAGGGGGCTTAGAAGAGACCCAGTACTTC | CATSDSGGLEETQYF
. | . | 14 | TRBJ2-3 | TRBV3-1/TRBV3-2 | TGTGCCAGCAGGTCCGGGTTTCGCACAGATACGCAGTATTTT | CASRSGFRTDTQYF